This T cell receptor (beta chain) is drawn from a study of Graves' ophthalmopathy and Graves' hyperthyroidism. Trimming at V came to 3 bases and at J to 8 bases, leaving 6 bases not matched to a gene. Germline V gene sequence: CDR1 SGHTA, CDR2 FQGNSA. The length of the CDR3 is 14 residues. Points from the study as a whole: Sensitivity of 85% to 90% and specificity of about 77% were achieved when a 13-signature model separated ophthalmopathy from stable hyperthyroidism. Blood also held most thyroid clonotypes expanded above 0.001 frequency.

Beta-chain TCR CDR3 regions were amplified from RNA transcripts. The workflow started with a first-round RT-PCR run with HTBI primers and then moved on to a second-round multiplex PCR. TCRdb independently ran MiXCR on the multiplex PCR reads; one entry per CDR3 protein. The profile shows over a million distinct CDR3 sequences, about 38% of them singletons. As for this clonotype: Its cognate antigen is unknown.

The sequence came from an adult man with Graves' hyperthyroidism. This chain joins TRBV7-2 and TRBJ2-2, with 7 nucleotides matching TRBD2. The sequenced material came from peripheral blood or thyroid tissue (not recorded which). The CDR3 DNA is TGTGCCAGCAGCTTGAGGTGGGGGGGAGGGGAGCTGTTTTTT. Encoded protein: CASSLRWGGGELFF.